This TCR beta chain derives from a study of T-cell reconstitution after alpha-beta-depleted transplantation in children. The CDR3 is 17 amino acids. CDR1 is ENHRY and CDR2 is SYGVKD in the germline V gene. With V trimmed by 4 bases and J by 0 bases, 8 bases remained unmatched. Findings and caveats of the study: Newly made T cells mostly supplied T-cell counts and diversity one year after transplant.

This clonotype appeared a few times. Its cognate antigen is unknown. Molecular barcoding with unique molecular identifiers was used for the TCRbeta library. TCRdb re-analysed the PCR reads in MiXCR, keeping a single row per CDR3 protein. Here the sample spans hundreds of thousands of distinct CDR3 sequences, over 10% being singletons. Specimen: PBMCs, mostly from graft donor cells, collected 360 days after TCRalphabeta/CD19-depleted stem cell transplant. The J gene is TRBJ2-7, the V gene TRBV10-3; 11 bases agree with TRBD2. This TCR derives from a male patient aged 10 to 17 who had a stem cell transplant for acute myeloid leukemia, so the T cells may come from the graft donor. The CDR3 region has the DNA TGTGCCATCAGTGGCCCCTCTACTAGCGGGAGCTCCTACGAGCAGTACTTC. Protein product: CAISGPSTSGSSYEQYF.